The 22 T cell receptor beta chains below come from one sample, sequenced in a study of CD8 T cells in Susac syndrome. Reverse transcription of about 0.5 to 1 ug RNA used random hexamers. TCRdb reanalysed the immunoSEQ multiplex PCR reads using MiXCR and keeps one entry per CDR3 protein. The repertoire consists of just over 150,000 distinct CDR3 sequences, with roughly 95% occurring once and the leading ten covering 0.14% to 0.15%. Source material: CD8+ T cells from PBMCs. These TCRs come from a human donor with multiple sclerosis.

The V call is TRBV29-1, the J call TRBJ1-1; maybe TRBD1 (6 bases). This CDR3 region has 13 residues. CDR1 is SQVTM and CDR2 is ANQGSEA in the germline V gene. Trimming removed 6 bases at V and 1 base at J, with 12 bases between. The CDR3 DNA follows: TGCAGCGTCACAGGGTGGTCGAACACTGAAGCTTTCTTT. This sequence encodes CSVTGWSNTEAFF.

CDR3 sequence (DNA): TGTGCCAGCAGCGTCCCAATAACAGGGAACTATGGCTACACCTTC. The encoded protein is CASSVPITGNYGYTF. The chain joins TRBV9 to TRBJ1-2, with a tentative D call TRBD1 (6 bases). This CDR3 has 15 residues. Trimming shortened V by 2 bases and J by 2 bases, and 13 bases separated the two germline ends. CDR1 and CDR2 from the germline V gene are SGDLS and YYNGEE.

This clonotype has a single count. The chain links TRBV5-1 to TRBJ2-1, with 8 bases lining up with TRBD1. V dropped 0 bases and J dropped 6; count of bases not matched to a gene: 2. CDR1 SGHRS and CDR2 YFSETQ come from the germline V gene. This CDR3 is built from 14 residues. CDR3 in amino acids: CASSLGTGFNEQFF. The CDR3 DNA sequence: TGCGCCAGCAGCTTGGGGACAGGGTTCAATGAGCAGTTCTTC.

V and J are TRBV27 and TRBJ2-7; 9 bases agree with TRBD1. The CDR3 runs to 15 residues. The ends lost 5 bases at V and 2 bases at J; junction bases unmatched: 7. Per the germline V gene, CDR1 is MNHEY and CDR2 is SMNVEV (reference sequence). The CDR3 reads CASSNRGHLTYEQYF. The CDR3 DNA follows: TGTGCCAGCAGTAACAGGGGGCATCTCACCTACGAGCAGTACTTC.

This chain joins TRBV7-8 and TRBJ2-1, with D possibly TRBD1 on 6 matching bases. From germline, CDR1 is SGHVS and CDR2 FQNEAQ. The CDR3 totals 15 residues. The ends were cut back, 2 bases at V and 7 bases at J, with 15 bases in the middle. The CDR3 loop is CASSLTRGPGNEQFF. The CDR3 DNA sequence: TGTGCCAGCAGCTTAACCAGGGGTCCAGGAAATGAGCAGTTCTTC.

This clonotype was observed a single time. V and J are TRBV27 and TRBJ1-5, with D possibly TRBD1 on 6 matching bases. V dropped 5 bases and J dropped 4 bases, with 9 bases sitting between them. Per the germline V gene, CDR1 is MNHEY and CDR2 is SMNVEV (reference sequence). The CDR3 consists of 13 residues. The CDR3 DNA follows: TGTGCCAGCAGTGGACAGTTGAATCAGCCCCAGCATTTT. Translation gives CASSGQLNQPQHF.

The chain is built from TRBV9 and TRBJ1-1; 8 positions match TRBD1. CDR3 length: 14 amino acids. Trimming took 2 bases from V and 1 from J; bases not matched to a gene: 1. CDR1 and CDR2 from the germline V gene are SGDLS and YYNGEE. CDR3 amino acids: CASSVGTGNTEAFF. Written as DNA, the CDR3 is TGTGCCAGCAGCGTTGGGACAGGGAACACTGAAGCTTTCTTT.

This clonotype showed up just once. This rearrangement joins TRBV6-5 to TRBJ2-7; tentatively, D is TRBD1 (6 bases). From germline, CDR1 is MNHEY and CDR2 SVGAGI. There are 13 residues in the CDR3. Deletions cut 8 bases from V and 2 bases from J, with 13 bases between. This CDR3 reads CASARDIPYEQYF. DNA for the CDR3: TGTGCCAGCGCCCGGGACATTCCCTACGAGCAGTACTTC.

The chain carries TRBV29-1 and TRBJ1-2; D gene uncertain. This CDR3 comprises 13 residues. V was clipped by 2 bases and J by 8 bases, with 15 bases between them. The germline gives CDR1 SQVTM, CDR2 ANQGSEA. In DNA form, the CDR3 reads TGCAGCGTTGAAAGAGGTGGGCTCGGGGGCTACACCTTC. This codes for CSVERGGLGGYTF. The full variable domain, completed using reference TRBV29-1 and TRBJ1-2, is SAVISQKPSRDICQRGTSLTIQCQVDSQVTMMFWYRQQPGQSLTLIATANQGSEATYESGFVIDKFPISRPNLTFSTLTVSNMSPEDSSIYLCSVERGGLGGYTFGSGTRLTVV.

V and J are TRBV4-1 and TRBJ2-1, with TRBD2 matching 8 bases. The CDR3 loop spans 16 amino acids. The ends lost 0 bases at V and 3 bases at J; junction bases unmatched: 4. CDR1 and CDR2 (germline): MGHRA, YSYEKL. The DNA for the CDR3 is TGCGCCAGCAGCCAAGAGGGTAGCGGGGACTACAATGAGCAGTTCTTC. Protein sequence: CASSQEGSGDYNEQFF.

The rearrangement uses TRBV7-9 and TRBJ2-1, with D perhaps TRBD1 (5 bases). The length of the CDR3 is 14 residues. Trimming removed 6 bases at V and 0 bases at J, with 9 bases between. CDR1 is SEHNR, CDR2 FQNEAQ, per germline (reference sequence). CDR3 region: CASRGPSSYNEQFF. The CDR3 bases are TGTGCCAGCAGGGGGCCTAGCTCCTACAATGAGCAGTTCTTC.

The V gene is TRBV7-8, the J gene TRBJ2-2; 10 bases align to TRBD2. Germline CDR1 reads SGHVS; CDR2 reads FQNEAQ. Trimming at V came to 5 bases and at J to 4 bases, leaving 19 bases not matched to a gene. The CDR3 runs to 20 residues. The CDR3, as DNA: TGTGCCAGCAGCGCAGCCGTAGGACTAGCGGTTGGGTTCGTCACCGGGGAGCTGTTTTTT. This translates into CASSAAVGLAVGFVTGELFF.

About this clonotype: One junction end does not reproduce the germline sequence, and a read error may be involved. The chain combines TRBV7-2 with TRBJ2-1; D unresolved. The CDR3 has 13 residues. The germline V gene has CDR1 SGHTA and CDR2 FQGNSA. The CDR3: CASSPASHNEQFF. DNA of the CDR3: TGTGCCAGCAGCCCCGCCTCCCACAATGAGCAGTTCTTC.

This chain links TRBV3-1 with TRBJ1-4, with 11 bases matching TRBD1. The CDR3 is made up of 15 amino acids. The V gene's germline CDR1 is LGHDT and CDR2 YNNKEL (reference sequence). V lost 3 bases to trimming and J lost 5 bases; unmatched junction nucleotides: 2. CDR3 in amino acids: CASSQGDRGNEKLFF. In DNA form, the CDR3 reads TGTGCCAGCAGCCAGGGGGACAGGGGGAATGAAAAACTGTTTTTT.

This chain connects TRBV12-3 or TRBV12-4 to TRBJ2-3, with D maybe TRBD1 (6 bases). V lost 5 bases and J lost 4, with 22 bases in between. The CDR3 loop spans 17 amino acids. The CDR3 nucleotides are TGTGCCAGCAGTCCACTCGGGGACACCCGGACCTCAGATACGCAGTATTTT. It codes for CASSPLGDTRTSDTQYF.

V gene TRBV30 combines with J gene TRBJ2-7; 10 bases map to TRBD2. The CDR3 covers 15 residues. Germline CDR1 is GTSNPN and CDR2 is SVGIG (reference sequence). J gave up 7 bases and V 2 bases, and 11 bases lay outside the gene matches. In nucleotides, the CDR3 is TGTGCCTGGAGTACCCTAGCGGGGGCAATGGAGGAGCAGTACTTC. Amino acid sequence: CAWSTLAGAMEEQYF.

The chain has TRBV7-9 and TRBJ1-1; possible D gene TRBD1, 5 bases. V was trimmed by 5 bases and J by 1 base, leaving 11 bases between them. This CDR3 contains 14 residues. Germline CDR1 and CDR2: SEHNR and FQNEAQ (reference sequence). This CDR3 is CASSKAQGNTEAFF. As DNA, the CDR3 is TGTGCCAGCAGCAAAGCCCAGGGGAACACTGAAGCTTTCTTT. Together with reference TRBV7-9 and TRBJ1-1, the CDR3 gives the full variable domain: DTGVSQNPRHKITKRGQNVTFRCDPISEHNRLYWYRQTLGQGPEFLTYFQNEAQLEKSRLLSDRFSAERPKGSFSTLEIQRTEQGDSAMYLCASSKAQGNTEAFFGQGTRLTVV.

This rearrangement joins TRBV6-5 to TRBJ1-2, with 7 bases aligning to TRBD1. The V gene's germline CDR1 is MNHEY and CDR2 SVGAGI. The CDR3 spans 13 residues. V dropped 6 bases and J dropped 4; count of bases not matched to a gene: 5. CDR3 bases: TGTGCCAGCAGCCTTGGACAGGTCTATGGCTACACCTTC. This sequence encodes CASSLGQVYGYTF.

This chain connects TRBV9 to TRBJ1-2, with a possible D match to TRBD1 (6 bases). V was trimmed by 0 bases and J by 4 bases, leaving 13 bases between them. Germline V CDR1 and CDR2: SGDLS, YYNGEE. The CDR3 length is 15 residues. The CDR3 DNA is TGTGCCAGCAGCGTAGAATCCGGGGGCGCCTATGGCTACACCTTC. Translated, it gives CASSVESGGAYGYTF.

This clonotype was detected only once. This sequence joins TRBV20-1 and TRBJ1-1; D possibly corresponds to TRBD1 (6 bases). Germline assignment: CDR1 DFQATT and CDR2 SNEGSKA (reference sequence). The V end lost 6 bases, the J end lost 0 bases, and 17 bases lay between the germline ends. The CDR3 contains 15 residues. CDR3 residues: CSARSLDSMNTEAFF. CDR3 in DNA: TGCAGTGCCCGCAGCCTGGACAGCATGAACACTGAAGCTTTCTTT.

V gene TRBV6-1 combines with J gene TRBJ2-3; weak D call: TRBD1 (6 bases). The CDR3 sequence is 18 residues long. Germline-derived CDR1 and CDR2 are MNHNS and SASEGT. The V end lost 1 base, the J end lost 3 bases, and 20 bases lay between the germline ends. The chain's CDR3 is CASSEGQGPILFTDTQYF. The CDR3 coding sequence is TGTGCCAGCAGTGAAGGGCAGGGGCCCATTCTCTTTACAGATACGCAGTATTTT.

This chain uses TRBV20-1 with TRBJ2-4, with D unresolved. This CDR3 has 13 amino acids. Per germline, CDR1 DFQATT and CDR2 SNEGSKA (reference sequence). V was pared by 5 bases and J by 2 bases, with 10 bases between. The CDR3 loop is CSAPQATKNIQYF. The CDR3 bases are TGCAGTGCTCCCCAGGCGACCAAAAACATTCAGTACTTC.